Following are 8 T cell receptor beta chains from one sample sequenced in a study of T cells in Graves' hyperthyroidism and ophthalmopathy. Amplification targeted TCR beta CDR3 regions from RNA transcripts. HTBI primers were the set used in a first-round RT-PCR of the TCR CDR3. From the multiplex PCR reads, TCRdb called clonotypes with MiXCR, one entry per CDR3 protein. This sample has about half a million distinct CDR3 sequences, with 15% to 20% found just once. The specimen was blood. The receptors were sampled from a man in his forties or fifties with Graves' ophthalmopathy.

This chain joins TRBV6-1 and TRBJ1-4; D unresolved. The CDR3 has 16 residues. Germline V gene sequence: CDR1 MNHNS, CDR2 SASEGT. V was trimmed by 1 base and J by 5 bases, leaving 14 bases between them. CDR3: CASSEGWDTGNEKLFF. The CDR3 nucleotides are TGTGCCAGCAGTGAAGGATGGGATACCGGAAATGAAAAACTGTTTTTT.

This clonotype was seen more than once but under ten times. This chain links TRBV20-1 with TRBJ1-5, with no clear D. Trimming took off 0 bases at V and 4 bases at J, with 10 bases between the two ends. Per the germline V gene, CDR1 is DFQATT and CDR2 is SNEGSKA (reference sequence). The CDR3 is 14 residues long. The CDR3 region is CSAREASGNQPQHF. CDR3 nucleotides: TGCAGTGCTAGAGAGGCAAGTGGAAATCAGCCCCAGCATTTT.

Of note for this clonotype: A much larger clone is a single base away; this may be a read error. This chain joins TRBV2 and TRBJ2-2, with D perhaps TRBD2 (7 bases). Germline V gene sequence: CDR1 SNHLY, CDR2 FYNNEI. The CDR3 sequence is 17 residues long. The CDR3 here is CASRARGATQLTGGLFF. In DNA form, the CDR3 reads TGTGCCAGCAGAGCTCGGGGGGCCACCCAGCTCACCGGGGGGCTGTTTTTT.

This clonotype was seen at least ten times. V is TRBV7-3 and J is TRBJ1-1; weak D call: TRBD1 (5 bases). The CDR3 totals 14 residues. CDR1 SGHTA and CDR2 FQGTGA come from the germline V gene. Trimming took 2 bases from V and 5 from J, leaving 12 bases between them. The CDR3 is CASSLAGVRTEAFF. CDR3 DNA: TGTGCCAGCAGCTTAGCGGGGGTACGGACTGAAGCTTTCTTT.

The rearrangement uses TRBV7-9 and TRBJ1-5; D is ambiguous. V gave up 5 bases and J gave up 1 base, with 12 bases separating them. The CDR3 spans 15 residues. Per germline, CDR1 SEHNR and CDR2 FQNEAQ (reference sequence). The DNA for the CDR3 is TGTGCCAGCAGCGCGGGCGGTTGGAGCAATCAGCCCCAGCATTTT. The encoded protein is CASSAGGWSNQPQHF.

The chain uses TRBV12-3 or TRBV12-4 and TRBJ2-2; tentative D call: TRBD1 (5 bases). CDR3 length equals 12 residues. Trimming shortened V by 2 bases and J by 8 bases, and 6 bases separated the two germline ends. CDR3 region: CASSLKGGELFF. In nucleotides, the CDR3 is TGTGCCAGCAGTTTAAAGGGGGGGGAGCTGTTTTTT.

There are a few counts of this clonotype. The chain is built from TRBV4-1 and TRBJ2-4; no reliable D call. V lost 1 base, J lost 0 bases, and 10 bases lay in between. Germline CDR1 and CDR2: MGHRA and YSYEKL. The CDR3 consists of 16 residues. The CDR3 region has the DNA TGCGCCAGCAGCCAAGCAATTAGAGAAGCCAAAAACATTCAGTACTTC. Amino acid sequence: CASSQAIREAKNIQYF.

The chain carries TRBV7-9 and TRBJ2-7; possibly TRBD1 for D (5 bases). The germline V gene has CDR1 SEHNR and CDR2 FQNEAQ (reference sequence). The CDR3 is 15 residues long. The ends were cut back, 5 bases at V and 3 bases at J, with 17 bases in the middle. The CDR3 DNA reads as TGTGCCAGCAGCAAAAGTACAGGTACCCACTACGAGCAGTACTTC. Its protein is CASSKSTGTHYEQYF.